This passage covers 23 T cell receptor beta chains from one sample sequenced in a study of T cell responses to AZD1222 COVID-19 vaccine. Repertoires were generated with immunoSEQ multiplex PCR, while TCRdb's copy carries only in-frame clones and drops some. The sample lists tens of thousands of clones; about 88% were seen once. Here the sequenced sample was peripheral blood, taken on day 0 of AZD1222 vaccination. The origin of the receptors is an adult in good health.

This clone was found once. The J gene is TRBJ1-1, the V gene TRBV5-1, with D unresolved. The V end lost 3 bases, the J end lost 1 base, and 7 bases lay between the germline ends. CDR1 and CDR2 (germline): SGHRS, YFSETQ. The CDR3 has 13 amino acids. CDR3 in DNA: TGCGCCAGCAGCTCCACTTCGAACACTGAAGCTTTCTTT. This gives the protein CASSSTSNTEAFF.

The chain has TRBV28 and TRBJ1-1; D unresolved. Germline values: CDR1 MDHEN, CDR2 SYDVKM. With 6 bases removed from V and 7 bases from J, the gap between germline ends came to 15 bases. The CDR3 runs 13 residues. CDR3 nucleotides: TGTGCCAGCAGGGCCGGGCCATCCGATGAAGCTTTCTTT. It translates to CASRAGPSDEAFF.

J is TRBJ1-1 and V is TRBV27; 7 bases agree with TRBD1. Germline V CDR1 and CDR2: MNHEY, SMNVEV (reference sequence). This CDR3 has 15 amino acids. With 2 bases clipped from V and 4 bases from J, the junction kept 7 bases outside the gene matches. The CDR3 DNA sequence: TGTGCCAGCAGTTTAGGGGCCAGGGGGATCACTGAAGCTTTCTTT. The encoded protein is CASSLGARGITEAFF.

This chain uses TRBV24-1 with TRBJ2-3; a possible D gene is TRBD2 (5 bases). The V end was cut by 4 bases, the J end by 3 bases, with 7 bases between. The germline V gene encodes CDR1 KGHDR and CDR2 SFDVKD. The CDR3 runs to 13 residues. The CDR3 loop is CATSDGVTDTQYF. Here the CDR3 DNA reads TGTGCCACCAGTGACGGGGTTACAGATACGCAGTATTTT.

This sequence joins TRBV19 and TRBJ1-2; TRBD1 might be the D (6 bases). This CDR3 has 13 residues. Germline CDR1 and CDR2: LNHDA and SQIVND (reference sequence). V lost 1 base and J 8 bases, leaving 11 bases between the germline ends. The CDR3 spells CASSIVAGGGYTF. In nucleotides, the CDR3 is TGTGCCAGTAGTATAGTAGCCGGGGGCGGCTACACCTTC.

The gene calls are TRBV6-6 and TRBJ2-1; D is possibly TRBD1 or TRBD2 (5 bases each). This CDR3 is built from 15 residues. Trimming removed 7 bases from V and 1 base from J, with 14 bases in between. Germline-derived CDR1 and CDR2 are MNHNY and SVGAGI (reference sequence). The CDR3 sequence is CASTVGVGSYNEQFF. CDR3 sequence (DNA): TGTGCCAGCACCGTGGGGGTAGGTTCCTACAATGAGCAGTTCTTC.

The rearrangement uses TRBV20-1 and TRBJ1-1; a weak D match, TRBD1 (6 bases). V lost 6 bases and J lost 2, with 19 bases in between. CDR3 length: 15 residues. Germline loops: CDR1 DFQATT, CDR2 SNEGSKA (reference sequence). Here the CDR3 reads CSASGGGRGNTEAFF. In DNA form, the CDR3 reads TGCAGTGCCAGTGGGGGGGGGCGAGGAAACACTGAAGCTTTCTTT.

This sequence joins TRBV5-1 and TRBJ2-3; D possibly corresponds to TRBD2 (5 bases). V lost 0 bases and J lost 2, with 7 bases in between. The CDR3 runs to 14 residues. Germline loops: CDR1 SGHRS, CDR2 YFSETQ. For the CDR3, the DNA is TGCGCCAGCAGCTTGGGGGAGCCCACAGATACGCAGTATTTT. It yields the protein CASSLGEPTDTQYF.

J is TRBJ2-4 and V is TRBV23-1; D may be TRBD2 (7 bases). TRBV23-1 is designated an ORF whose function remains uncertain. This CDR3 contains 17 residues. The V and J ends lost 6 bases and 0 bases respectively, with 18 bases between them. The CDR3 nucleotides read TGCGCCAGCAGGGGGGGGCTTAACCGACTAGCCAAAAACATTCAGTACTTC. Protein sequence: CASRGGLNRLAKNIQYF.

The chain links TRBV28 to TRBJ1-5; D unresolved. The CDR3 has 10 residues. The V end lost 4 bases, the J end lost 7 bases, and 2 bases lay between the germline ends. Looked up from germline, CDR1 is MDHEN and CDR2 is SYDVKM. The CDR3 protein is CASSYQPQHF. In DNA, the CDR3 is TGTGCCAGCAGTTACCAGCCCCAGCATTTT.

The V and J genes are TRBV10-3 and TRBJ1-2, with 7 bases matching TRBD1. In germline, CDR1 is ENHRY, CDR2 SYGVKD. This CDR3 region has 14 residues. V lost 0 bases, J lost 4 bases, and 2 bases stayed unmatched. As DNA, the CDR3 is TGTGCCATCAGTGAGTCGGGACAGAGCTATGGCTACACCTTC. Translation gives CAISESGQSYGYTF.

This clone has ten or more counts. V gene TRBV2 combines with J gene TRBJ1-5; D is unclear. Trimming removed 6 bases from V and 3 bases from J, with 9 bases in between. Per germline, CDR1 SNHLY and CDR2 FYNNEI. The CDR3 contains 13 residues. CDR3 nucleotides: TGTGCCAGCAGGCAGGATTACAATCAGCCCCAGCATTTT. Amino acids: CASRQDYNQPQHF.

V gene TRBV2 combines with J gene TRBJ1-5, with D possibly being TRBD1 (5 bases). CDR1 is SNHLY, CDR2 FYNNEI, per germline. The CDR3 totals 12 residues. Trimming stripped 4 bases from V and 7 bases from J, with 8 bases between. The chain's CDR3 is CASSGGIQPQHF. In DNA, the CDR3 is TGTGCCAGCAGTGGGGGGATACAGCCCCAGCATTTT.

This chain joins TRBV28 and TRBJ2-7; no firm D call. The CDR3 consists of 11 residues. Germline V gives CDR1 MDHEN, CDR2 SYDVKM. V was shortened by 3 bases and J by 3 bases, with 3 bases between the two germline ends. The CDR3, as DNA: TGTGCCAGCAGTTTGTTCTACGAGCAGTACTTC. This encodes CASSLFYEQYF.

The J gene is TRBJ2-3, the V gene TRBV4-2; D remains ambiguous. This CDR3 has 14 amino acids. Germline V gene data show CDR1 as LGHNA and CDR2 as YNFKEQ. V was shortened by 0 bases and J by 2 bases, with 6 bases between the two germline ends. CDR3 loop: CASSQEVTTDTQYF. The CDR3 nucleotides are TGTGCCAGCAGCCAAGAGGTGACCACAGATACGCAGTATTTT.

The genes are TRBV28 and TRBJ1-2; 8 positions match TRBD1. The trim removed 5 bases at V and 8 bases at J, leaving 10 bases unmatched. CDR3 length equals 14 residues. Looked up from germline, CDR1 is MDHEN and CDR2 is SYDVKM. The CDR3 nucleotides read TGTGCCAGCAGTACCCGGACAGGGATGAACGGCTACACCTTC. This gives the protein CASSTRTGMNGYTF.

The chain carries TRBV19 and TRBJ1-5; 7 bases map to TRBD1. The CDR3 sequence is 14 residues long. The V and J ends lost 3 bases and 3 bases, in that order; junction bases with no gene match: 2. Germline-derived CDR1 and CDR2 are LNHDA and SQIVND (reference sequence). CDR3 sequence reads: CASSMGTVNQPQHF. The CDR3 DNA reads TGTGCCAGTAGTATGGGGACAGTCAATCAGCCCCAGCATTTT.

The J gene is TRBJ1-1, the V gene TRBV2, with D tentatively TRBD1 (5 bases). CDR1 and CDR2 from the germline V gene are SNHLY and FYNNEI. The CDR3 is 14 amino acids. V lost 6 bases to trimming and J lost 1 base, with 12 bases between them. The DNA for the CDR3 is TGTGCCAGCAGGCAGGGACTGGCGAACACTGAAGCTTTCTTT. Its translation: CASRQGLANTEAFF.

This chain joins TRBV6-5 and TRBJ1-2, with D possibly TRBD1 on 5 matching bases. Germline V lookup: CDR1 MNHEY, CDR2 SVGAGI. The CDR3 runs to 16 residues. V was shortened by 4 bases and J by 0 bases, with 15 bases between the two germline ends. In DNA, the CDR3 is TGTGCCAGCAGTTCATCGACAGACCCAGCTAACTATGGCTACACCTTC. Translated, it gives CASSSSTDPANYGYTF.

The CDR3 spells CASSFYGGSWNEQYF. The CDR3 DNA is TGTGCCAGCAGCTTTTACGGTGGGAGTTGGAACGAGCAGTACTTC. The chain couples TRBV7-2 to TRBJ2-7; maybe TRBD2 (5 bases). Between the trimmed V and J ends, which lost 3 bases and 5 bases, there was a span of 17 bases. From germline, CDR1 is SGHTA and CDR2 FQGNSA. This CDR3 has 15 residues.

The gene calls are TRBV28 and TRBJ2-3; D is unclear. The CDR3 runs 18 residues. Trimming removed 5 bases at V and 5 bases at J, with 26 bases between. Germline V lookup: CDR1 MDHEN, CDR2 SYDVKM. The CDR3 protein is CASSPSPGVAADRDTQYF. CDR3 sequence (DNA): TGTGCCAGCAGTCCATCCCCTGGGGTAGCTGCAGACCGAGATACGCAGTATTTT.

The chain links TRBV5-8 to TRBJ2-5; 9 bases map to TRBD1. The V gene end was trimmed by 2 bases and the J gene end by 2 bases; junction bases not matched to a gene: 1. The CDR3 loop spans 14 amino acids. CDR1 SGHTS and CDR2 YDEGEE come from the germline V gene. The CDR3 bases are TGTGCCAGCAGCTTTGGGACAGGGCAAGAGACCCAGTACTTC. Amino acid sequence: CASSFGTGQETQYF.

This clone was observed a single time. The chain links TRBV6-4 to TRBJ1-1, with 9 bases identical to TRBD1. There are 21 residues in the CDR3. After removal of 1 base from V and 2 bases from J, the junction contained 20 bases not matched to a gene. Per the germline V gene, CDR1 is MRHNA and CDR2 is SNTAGT. For the CDR3, the DNA is TGTGCCAGCAGTGACTGGATAGCCCGTATACAGGACAGGGGAAGAAACACTGAAGCTTTCTTT. This encodes CASSDWIARIQDRGRNTEAFF.